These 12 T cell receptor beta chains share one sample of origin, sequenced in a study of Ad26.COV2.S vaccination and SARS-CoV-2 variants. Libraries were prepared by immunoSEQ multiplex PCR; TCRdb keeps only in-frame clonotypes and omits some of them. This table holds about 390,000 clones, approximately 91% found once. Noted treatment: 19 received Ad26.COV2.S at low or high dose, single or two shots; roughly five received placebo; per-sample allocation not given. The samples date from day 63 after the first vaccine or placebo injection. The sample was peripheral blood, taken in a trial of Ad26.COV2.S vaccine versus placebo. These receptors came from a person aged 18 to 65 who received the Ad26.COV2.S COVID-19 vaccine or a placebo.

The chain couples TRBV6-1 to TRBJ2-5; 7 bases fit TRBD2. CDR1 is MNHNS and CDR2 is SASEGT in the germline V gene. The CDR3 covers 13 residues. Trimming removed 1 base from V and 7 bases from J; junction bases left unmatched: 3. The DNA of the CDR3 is TGTGCCAGCAGTGAAGTGGTAGCGGGGACCCAGTACTTC. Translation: CASSEVVAGTQYF.

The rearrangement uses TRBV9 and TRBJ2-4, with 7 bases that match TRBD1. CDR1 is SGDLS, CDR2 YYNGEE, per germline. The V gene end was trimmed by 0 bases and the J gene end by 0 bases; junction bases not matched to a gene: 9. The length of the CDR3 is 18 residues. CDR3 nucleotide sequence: TGTGCCAGCAGCGTAGCCCCTGGGACAGAGCTAGCCAAAAACATTCAGTACTTC. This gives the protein CASSVAPGTELAKNIQYF.

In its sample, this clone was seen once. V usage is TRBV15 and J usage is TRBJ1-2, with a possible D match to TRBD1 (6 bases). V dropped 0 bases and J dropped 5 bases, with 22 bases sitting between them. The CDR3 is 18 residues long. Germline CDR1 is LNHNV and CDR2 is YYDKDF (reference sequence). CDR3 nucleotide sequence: TGTGCCACCAGCAGAGATTTGTCGGTCGGGGGCGGCCAATATGGCTACACCTTC. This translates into CATSRDLSVGGGQYGYTF. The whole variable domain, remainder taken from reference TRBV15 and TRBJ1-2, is DAMVIQNPRYQVTQFGKPVTLSCSQTLNHNVMYWYQQKSSQAPKLLFHYYDKDFNNEADTPDNFQSRRPNTSFCFLDIRSPGLGDTAMYLCATSRDLSVGGGQYGYTFGSGTRLTVV.

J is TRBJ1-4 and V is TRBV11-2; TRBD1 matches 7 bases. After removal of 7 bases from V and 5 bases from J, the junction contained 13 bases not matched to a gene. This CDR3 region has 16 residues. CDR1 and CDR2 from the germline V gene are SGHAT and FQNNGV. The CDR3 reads CASTLTPGQPNEKLFF. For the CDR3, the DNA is TGTGCCAGCACCCTTACGCCGGGACAGCCCAATGAAAAACTGTTTTTT.

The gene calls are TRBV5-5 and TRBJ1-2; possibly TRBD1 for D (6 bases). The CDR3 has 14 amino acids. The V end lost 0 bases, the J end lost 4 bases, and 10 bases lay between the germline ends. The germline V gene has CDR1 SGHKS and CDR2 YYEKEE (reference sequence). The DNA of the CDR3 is TGTGCCAGCAGCTTGGGGGGGGCTGGCTATGGCTACACCTTC. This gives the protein CASSLGGAGYGYTF.

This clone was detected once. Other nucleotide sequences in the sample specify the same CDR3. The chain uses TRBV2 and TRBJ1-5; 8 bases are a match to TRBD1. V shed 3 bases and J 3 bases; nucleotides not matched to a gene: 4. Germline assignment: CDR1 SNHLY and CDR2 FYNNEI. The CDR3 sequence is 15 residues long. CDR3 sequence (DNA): TGTGCCAGCAGTGAGAACAGGGGGGACAATCAGCCCCAGCATTTT. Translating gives CASSENRGDNQPQHF. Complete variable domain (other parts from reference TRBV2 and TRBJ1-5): EPEVTQTPSHQVTQMGQEVILRCVPISNHLYFYWYRQILGQKVEFLVSFYNNEISEKSEIFDDQFSVERPDGSNFTLKIRSTKLEDSAMYFCASSENRGDNQPQHFGDGTRLSIL.

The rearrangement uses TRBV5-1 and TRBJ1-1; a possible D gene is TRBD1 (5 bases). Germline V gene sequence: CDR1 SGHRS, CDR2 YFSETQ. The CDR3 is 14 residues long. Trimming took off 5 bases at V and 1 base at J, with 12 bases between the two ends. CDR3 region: CASSPDSENTEAFF. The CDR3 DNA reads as TGCGCCAGCAGTCCCGACAGCGAGAACACTGAAGCTTTCTTT.

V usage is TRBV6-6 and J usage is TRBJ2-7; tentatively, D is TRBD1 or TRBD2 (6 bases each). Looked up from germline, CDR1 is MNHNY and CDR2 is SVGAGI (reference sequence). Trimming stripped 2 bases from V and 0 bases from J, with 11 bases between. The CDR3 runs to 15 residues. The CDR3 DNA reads TGTGCCAGCAGTTACATCGGGGGACACTCCTACGAGCAGTACTTC. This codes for CASSYIGGHSYEQYF.

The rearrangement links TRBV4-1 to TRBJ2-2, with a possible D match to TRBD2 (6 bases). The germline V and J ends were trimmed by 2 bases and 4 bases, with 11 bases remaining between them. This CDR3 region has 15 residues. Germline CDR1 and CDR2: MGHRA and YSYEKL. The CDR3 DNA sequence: TGCGCCAGCAGCCAATCCCGGGGGATCACCGGGGAGCTGTTTTTT. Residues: CASSQSRGITGELFF.

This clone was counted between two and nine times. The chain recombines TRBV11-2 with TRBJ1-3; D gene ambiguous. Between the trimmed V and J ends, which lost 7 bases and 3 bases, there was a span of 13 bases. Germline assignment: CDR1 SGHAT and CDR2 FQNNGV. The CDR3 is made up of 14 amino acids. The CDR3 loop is CASKPNRFGNTIYF. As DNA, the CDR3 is TGTGCCAGCAAACCAAACAGATTTGGAAACACCATATATTTT.

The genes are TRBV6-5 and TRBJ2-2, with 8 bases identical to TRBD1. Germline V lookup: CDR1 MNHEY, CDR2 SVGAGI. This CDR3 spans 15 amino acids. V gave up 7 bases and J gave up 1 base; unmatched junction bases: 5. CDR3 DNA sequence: TGTGCCAGCACTCTCGGGACAGGGAACACCGGGGAGCTGTTTTTT. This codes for CASTLGTGNTGELFF.

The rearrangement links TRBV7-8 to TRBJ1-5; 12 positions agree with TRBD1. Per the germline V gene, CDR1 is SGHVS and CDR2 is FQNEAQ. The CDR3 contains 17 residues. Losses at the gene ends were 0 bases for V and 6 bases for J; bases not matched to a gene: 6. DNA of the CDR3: TGTGCCAGCAGCTTAGCGGTGGGACAGGGGGCTGTTCAGCCCCAGCATTTT. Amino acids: CASSLAVGQGAVQPQHF.